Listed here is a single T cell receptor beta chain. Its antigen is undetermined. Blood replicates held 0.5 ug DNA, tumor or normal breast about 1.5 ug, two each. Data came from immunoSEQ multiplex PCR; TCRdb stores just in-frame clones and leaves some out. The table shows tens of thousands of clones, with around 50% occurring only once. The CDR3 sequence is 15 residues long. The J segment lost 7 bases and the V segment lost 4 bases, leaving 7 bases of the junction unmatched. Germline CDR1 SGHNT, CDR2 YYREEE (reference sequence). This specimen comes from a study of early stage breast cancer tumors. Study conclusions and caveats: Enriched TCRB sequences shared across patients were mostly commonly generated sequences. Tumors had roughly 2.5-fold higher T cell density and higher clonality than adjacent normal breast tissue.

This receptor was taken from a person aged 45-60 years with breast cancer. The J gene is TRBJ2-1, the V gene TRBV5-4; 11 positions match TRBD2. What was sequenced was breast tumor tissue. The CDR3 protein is CASSPDSGRGNEQFF. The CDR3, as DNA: TGTGCCAGCAGCCCGGATAGCGGGAGGGGTAATGAGCAGTTCTTC.